These 15 T cell receptor beta chains share one sample of origin, sequenced in a study of blood T cell repertoires in COVID-19 (dated by TCRdb to the early 2020s). Libraries were made using the immunoSEQ multiplex PCR assay. The clones in this table, taken by TCRdb from immuneACCESS, are in-frame only. Not every clone is retained; where verified, under half of the shortfall comes from an unresolved V gene, and the cause of the rest is unknown. The sample table lists 140,000 to 150,000 clones, about 90% of them with a count of one. The top ten clonotypes cover about 11% of the sample. Sample: PBMCs or T cells enriched from blood (not recorded which). Source of these receptors: a man aged 55 to 70 who had recovered from COVID-19.

The chain employs TRBV30 and TRBJ2-7; tentative D call: TRBD1 (5 bases). Germline V gene data show CDR1 as GTSNPN and CDR2 as SVGIG (reference sequence). CDR3 length: 13 residues. The V end lost 3 bases, the J end lost 4 bases, and 13 bases lay between the germline ends. In DNA, the CDR3 is TGTGCCTGGAGAGATATCCCAGGGTACGAGCAGTACTTC. It is translated as CAWRDIPGYEQYF.

The chain is built from TRBV7-3 and TRBJ1-2; maybe TRBD1 (6 bases). V lost 0 bases and J lost 5, with 16 bases in between. There are 16 residues in the CDR3. Germline CDR1 and CDR2: SGHTA and FQGTGA. The CDR3 sequence is CASSLTPSTGSYGYTF. CDR3 DNA: TGTGCCAGCAGCTTAACCCCTTCGACAGGTTCTTATGGCTACACCTTC.

This rearrangement joins TRBV15 to TRBJ1-4; TRBD1 agrees at 10 bases. This CDR3 has 15 residues. CDR1 and CDR2 (germline): LNHNV, YYDKDF (reference sequence). V trimming: 3 bases; J trimming: 8 bases; junction bases outside the gene matches: 6. The CDR3 region is CATSRRQGAKEKLFF. The CDR3 DNA sequence: TGTGCCACCAGCAGGAGACAGGGGGCGAAAGAAAAACTGTTTTTT.

V and J are TRBV7-9 and TRBJ1-1; D remains ambiguous. Trimming pared 7 bases from V and 1 base from J, leaving 19 bases between. Germline assignment: CDR1 SEHNR and CDR2 FQNEAQ (reference sequence). The CDR3 sequence is 16 residues long. CDR3 sequence reads: CASTDLVTLTNTEAFF. CDR3 sequence (DNA): TGTGCCAGCACCGATCTAGTTACGCTGACGAACACTGAAGCTTTCTTT.

The J gene is TRBJ1-1, the V gene TRBV9; D is perhaps TRBD1 (5 bases). The V end lost 4 bases, the J end lost 4 bases, and 14 bases lay between the germline ends. Germline assignment: CDR1 SGDLS and CDR2 YYNGEE. The CDR3 runs 14 residues. The CDR3 region is CASSRDRVRTEAFF. CDR3 sequence (DNA): TGTGCCAGCAGCCGTGACAGAGTTCGCACTGAAGCTTTCTTT.

The J gene is TRBJ1-1, the V gene TRBV11-2; 7 bases map to TRBD1. CDR1 is SGHAT and CDR2 is FQNNGV in the germline V gene. The CDR3 consists of 15 residues. J was trimmed by 1 base and V by 3 bases; bases with no gene match: 5. The CDR3 here is CASSFGRGENTEAFF. CDR3 in DNA: TGTGCCAGCAGCTTCGGCAGGGGGGAGAACACTGAAGCTTTCTTT.

The V call is TRBV10-3, the J call TRBJ2-1; tentatively, D is TRBD2 (5 bases). Germline values: CDR1 ENHRY, CDR2 SYGVKD. There are 12 residues in the CDR3. The V end lost 6 bases, the J end lost 7 bases, and 10 bases lay between the germline ends. This chain's CDR3 is CAISLATNEQFF. CDR3 sequence (DNA): TGTGCCATCAGCCTAGCCACTAATGAGCAGTTCTTC.

The rearrangement joins TRBV5-5 to TRBJ2-1; no firm D call. Trimming left V 0 bases short and J 0 bases short, with 7 bases between. CDR3 length equals 15 residues. In germline, CDR1 is SGHKS, CDR2 YYEKEE (reference sequence). The CDR3 DNA follows: TGTGCCAGCAGCTTGGCAGGCGACTCCTACAATGAGCAGTTCTTC. This sequence encodes CASSLAGDSYNEQFF. The full variable domain, with the rest looked up from reference TRBV5-5 and TRBJ2-1, is DAGVTQSPTHLIKTRGQQVTLRCSPISGHKSVSWYQQVLGQGPQFIFQYYEKEERGRGNFPDRFSARQFPNYSSELNVNALLLGDSALYLCASSLAGDSYNEQFFGPGTRLTVL.

This clone was detected only a few times. Other DNA sequences in this specimen translate into the identical CDR3. The rearrangement joins TRBV28 to TRBJ1-5; 7 bases are shared with TRBD1. This CDR3 contains 12 residues. Germline assignment: CDR1 MDHEN and CDR2 SYDVKM. With 4 bases clipped from V and 7 bases from J, the junction kept 1 base outside the gene matches. CDR3 amino acids: CASSSGGQPQHF. CDR3 nucleotides: TGTGCCAGCAGTTCAGGGGGACAGCCCCAGCATTTT.

This rearrangement joins TRBV5-6 to TRBJ1-2, with D uncertain. The CDR3 contains 13 residues. V dropped 4 bases and J dropped 8 bases, with 15 bases sitting between them. Germline V lookup: CDR1 SGHDT, CDR2 YYEEEE. CDR3 region: CASSRYLSYGYTF. DNA for the CDR3: TGTGCCAGCAGCCGATATCTTAGCTACGGCTACACCTTC.

The chain combines TRBV6-5 with TRBJ1-5, with D unclear. The CDR3 sequence is 14 residues long. V was cut by 0 bases and J by 5 bases, with 8 bases left in between. CDR1 MNHEY and CDR2 SVGAGI come from the germline V gene. The CDR3 loop is CASSYSGVYQPQHF. Written as DNA, the CDR3 is TGTGCCAGCAGTTACTCGGGCGTATATCAGCCCCAGCATTTT.

The V and J genes are TRBV4-1 and TRBJ1-5, with TRBD1 as a possible D gene (5 bases). The V end lost 3 bases, the J end lost 5 bases, and 20 bases lay between the germline ends. This CDR3 comprises 17 residues. Germline lookup yields CDR1 MGHRA and CDR2 YSYEKL. The CDR3 DNA is TGCGCCAGCAGCCAGGAGGGGTTTGGACTCCTCGATCAGCCCCAGCATTTT. Translated: CASSQEGFGLLDQPQHF.

J is TRBJ1-4 and V is TRBV3-1 (or the pseudogene TRBV3-2), with TRBD1 matching over 8 bases. The CDR3 runs to 13 residues. The germline V gene has CDR1 LGHDT and CDR2 YNNKEL (reference sequence). The trim removed 6 bases at V and 6 bases at J, leaving 3 bases unmatched. As DNA, the CDR3 is TGTGCCAGCAGACTACAGGGGGATGAAAAACTGTTTTTT. Protein: CASRLQGDEKLFF.

This chain joins TRBV15 and TRBJ2-3; D is unclear. Looked up from germline, CDR1 is LNHNV and CDR2 is YYDKDF (reference sequence). V lost 3 bases and J lost 6, with 13 bases in between. This CDR3 has 14 residues. The CDR3 loop reads CATSSRSTPDTQYF. CDR3 nucleotides: TGTGCCACCAGCAGCCGGTCGACTCCGGATACGCAGTATTTT.

This CDR3 reads CSATDRAEAFF. The CDR3 coding sequence is TGCAGTGCTACGGACAGAGCGGAAGCTTTCTTT. This chain links TRBV20-1 with TRBJ1-1, with D maybe TRBD1 (6 bases). Germline CDR1 and CDR2: DFQATT and SNEGSKA (reference sequence). V was clipped by 4 bases and J by 8 bases, with 11 bases between them. The CDR3 is made up of 11 amino acids.